This T cell receptor (beta chain) was obtained from a study of blood T cell repertoires in COVID-19 (dated by TCRdb to the early 2020s). For the study in its entirety: The collaborator samples originated in the United States, Italy and Spain and spanned the acute and convalescent phases of COVID-19. The prospective study material was composed of cDNA or gDNA derived from T cells, B-cell-depleted T cells, or PBMCs. The dataset comprised deeply sampled blood TCRbeta repertoires from subjects exposed to, actively infected with, or recovered from COVID-19. A freely available public database, intended as a resource for researchers studying the immune response to SARS-CoV-2, is where the repertoires were released. Samples came from the ongoing ImmuneRACE study (first 160 participants) plus 1,254 subjects from 6 global collaborators. A de-identified subject ID, COVID-19 status, age in years and sex were almost always included in the sample metadata. HLA class I and class II types, where available, came from metadata supplied by the sample provider rather than from assay-based typing.

The study at large found these results: Clinical and demographic metadata were provided uncurated, with the amount varying by source and participant.

To note about this clone: The clone's antigen remains unknown. No qualities accompany the bases; no much larger clone lies one base away.

The CDR3 starts with the cysteine, ends with the phenylalanine, and has 15 residues. The entry retains the CDR3 DNA only, 45 bases that are in frame from base 1. V was cut back by 4 bases and J by 0 bases, leaving a gap of 13 bases between them. From the germline V gene, CDR1 is SGDLS and CDR2 is YYNGEE. Collaborating institutions collected whole blood in K2EDTA tubes following their own protocols. For TCRbeta analysis, collaborators shipped samples as frozen whole blood, isolated PBMCs, or DNA extracted from either of those sample types. The immunoSEQ Assay, a bias-controlled multiplex PCR, was used to amplify TCRbeta CDR3 regions from genomic DNA. For the original study's pipeline: The number of nucleated cells in each sample was estimated by amplification of reference gene primers within the assay. Sequence reads were collapsed and filtered to measure the absolute abundance of every unique TCRbeta CDR3 rearrangement. For each sample, productive Simpson clonality was calculated as the square root of Simpson's diversity index across productive rearrangements. TCRdb took this table from immuneACCESS and kept in-frame rearrangements with V and J called. Such tables lack part of the clones; where checked against another copy, unresolved V genes explain under half of the gap, and the rest is unexplained. V and J calls and clone size are as listed in that table; D and trimming were resolved from the DNA. The sample table shows 150,000 or so clones, and nearly 80% are seen once. Approximately 1.8% of the sample goes to the ten largest clones.

This receptor was identified in a man at least 80 years old with acute or convalescent COVID-19. The V and J segments used are TRBV9 and TRBJ1-2; the D gene is possibly TRBD1, with 5 bases matching. The sample comprised peripheral blood. The CDR3 in this case is CASSPEGDSNYGYTF. The DNA sequence follows: TGTGCCAGCAGCCCAGAAGGGGATTCTAACTATGGCTACACCTTC.